A selection of T cell receptor beta chains follows, all from one sample in a study of blood T cell repertoires in COVID-19. Clones were read by immunoSEQ multiplex PCR, and TCRdb kept only the in-frame ones, dropping some. The table has about 66,000 clones, over 85% seen once. The sequencing input was peripheral blood. The receptors shown here come from a man in his sixties with acute or convalescent COVID-19. CDR3s include the opening cysteine and the closing phenylalanine or tryptophan. The D gene is left open where the match is weak. Not all rows give a size; the values are once, few, many and, for expanded clones, a class.

D gene: -; J gene: TRBJ2-2; clone size: -; V gene: TRBV11-2; CDR3 DNA: TGTGCCCCAGCTTGGGGATCGGGGAGAACCGGGGAGCTGTTTTTT; CDR3 protein: CAPAWGSGRTGELFF
D gene: -; J gene: TRBJ1-1; clone size: -; V gene: TRBV18; CDR3 DNA: TGTGCCAGCTCAGCGGACTCGATGATGGGCACTGAAGCTTTCTTT; CDR3 protein: CASSADSMMGTEAFF
D gene: -; J gene: TRBJ2-3; clone size: -; V gene: TRBV7-3; CDR3 DNA: TGTGCCAGCAGCTTACCGGGGAGCACAGATACGCAGTATTTT; CDR3 protein: CASSLPGSTDTQYF
D gene: -; J gene: TRBJ1-1; clone size: -; V gene: TRBV10-1; CDR3 DNA: TGCGCCGAAGCTAAGAACACTGAAGCTTTCTTT; CDR3 protein: CAEAKNTEAFF
D gene: -; J gene: TRBJ2-2; clone size: -; V gene: TRBV5-1; CDR3 DNA: TGCGCCAGCTCTCGGGAAGTCCTGGACGGGGAGCTGTTTTTT; CDR3 protein: CASSREVLDGELFF
D gene: -; J gene: TRBJ2-1; clone size: -; V gene: TRBV6-2/TRBV6-3; CDR3 DNA: TGTGCCAGCAGTTACTCGGTAAGGGGGAGCTCCTACAATGAGCAGTTCTTC; CDR3 protein: CASSYSVRGSSYNEQFF
D gene: TRBD1; J gene: TRBJ1-3; clone size: -; V gene: TRBV7-6; CDR3 DNA: TGTGCCAGCAGCTTAGGACAGGGGTTGGCAAACACCATATATTTT; CDR3 protein: CASSLGQGLANTIYF
D gene: -; J gene: TRBJ2-1; clone size: -; V gene: TRBV14; CDR3 DNA: TGTGCCAGCAGCCAAGGACAGGTCGCATACAATGAGCAGTTCTTC; CDR3 protein: CASSQGQVAYNEQFF
D gene: TRBD1; J gene: TRBJ2-7; clone size: -; V gene: TRBV30; CDR3 DNA: TGTGCCTGGGGCAAACGGGACAGGGAGTGGATAGAGTACTTC; CDR3 protein: CAWGKRDREWIEYF
D gene: -; J gene: TRBJ1-3; clone size: once; V gene: TRBV6-2/TRBV6-3; CDR3 DNA: TGTGCCAGCAGCTCTGCAGGGGAACGGGGACCTGGAAACACCATATATTTT; CDR3 protein: CASSSAGERGPGNTIYF
D gene: -; J gene: TRBJ2-5; clone size: -; V gene: TRBV9; CDR3 DNA: TGTGCCAGCAGCCCGAGCAGGGCGGAGACCCAGTACTTC; CDR3 protein: CASSPSRAETQYF
D gene: TRBD1; J gene: TRBJ1-5; clone size: -; V gene: TRBV19; CDR3 DNA: TGTGCCAGTAGTATAGGGGACAGAAATCAGCCCCAGCATTTT; CDR3 protein: CASSIGDRNQPQHF
D gene: -; J gene: TRBJ1-2; clone size: -; V gene: TRBV19; CDR3 DNA: TGTGCCAGTATCCCCAGTGAGGGAAGGCTAAGTGGCTACACCTTC; CDR3 protein: CASIPSEGRLSGYTF
D gene: -; J gene: TRBJ1-1; clone size: -; V gene: TRBV27; CDR3 DNA: TGTGCCAGCAGTTTAGGTTCGGGAATTTTCGGCACTGAAGCTTTCTTT; CDR3 protein: CASSLGSGIFGTEAFF
D gene: TRBD1; J gene: TRBJ2-7; clone size: -; V gene: TRBV9; CDR3 DNA: TGTGCCAGCAGCCTACGACAGGGGAGCTCCTACGAGCAGTACTTC; CDR3 protein: CASSLRQGSSYEQYF
D gene: -; J gene: TRBJ1-5; clone size: few; V gene: TRBV2; CDR3 DNA: TGTGCCAGCAGTGCTGAGGGGCCCCAGCATTTT; CDR3 protein: CASSAEGPQHF
D gene: -; J gene: TRBJ2-2; clone size: -; V gene: TRBV5-4; CDR3 DNA: TGTGCCAGCAGCTTTGGCAGGGCCACCGGGGAGCTGTTTTTT; CDR3 protein: CASSFGRATGELFF
D gene: TRBD2; J gene: TRBJ2-2; clone size: once; V gene: TRBV10-3; CDR3 DNA: TGTGCCATCAGCAGCGGGGCTAACACCGGGGAGCTGTTTTTT; CDR3 protein: CAISSGANTGELFF
D gene: TRBD1; J gene: TRBJ2-1; clone size: -; V gene: TRBV18; CDR3 DNA: TGTGCCAGCTCACCCGGGACAGGGGGCACCTACAATGAGCAGTTCTTC; CDR3 protein: CASSPGTGGTYNEQFF
D gene: -; J gene: TRBJ1-1; clone size: once; V gene: TRBV9; CDR3 DNA: TGTGCCAGCGGCCAGGGGATGAACACTGAAGCTTTCTTT; CDR3 protein: CASGQGMNTEAFF
D gene: TRBD1; J gene: TRBJ2-1; clone size: -; V gene: TRBV11-2; CDR3 DNA: TGTGCCAGCAGCTTTAGACAGGGGCACAATGAGCAGTTCTTC; CDR3 protein: CASSFRQGHNEQFF
D gene: TRBD1; J gene: TRBJ2-3; clone size: once; V gene: TRBV4-1; CDR3 DNA: TGCGCCAGCAGCCACTTCCCGACAGGGTCGTCTAGCACAGATACGCAGTATTTT; CDR3 protein: CASSHFPTGSSSTDTQYF
D gene: TRBD1; J gene: TRBJ1-3; clone size: -; V gene: TRBV15; CDR3 DNA: TGTGCCACCAGCAGAGACATGCTAGGGGGCGCGTATGGAAACACCATATATTTT; CDR3 protein: CATSRDMLGGAYGNTIYF
D gene: -; J gene: TRBJ1-3; clone size: -; V gene: TRBV15; CDR3 DNA: TGTGCCACCAGCACCAGATCGGGATACAGGGTCCCTGGAAACACCATATATTTT; CDR3 protein: CATSTRSGYRVPGNTIYF
D gene: -; J gene: TRBJ1-2; clone size: -; V gene: TRBV4-1; CDR3 DNA: TGCGCCAGCAGCCAAGAGGAGGCAGGGGAACATTTTCTCTATGGCTACACCTTC; CDR3 protein: CASSQEEAGEHFLYGYTF
D gene: TRBD1; J gene: TRBJ1-3; clone size: -; V gene: TRBV29-1; CDR3 DNA: TGCAGCGTTGCCCCAGGGGGCCGCCGCTCTGGAAACACCATATATTTT; CDR3 protein: CSVAPGGRRSGNTIYF
D gene: -; J gene: TRBJ2-2; clone size: -; V gene: TRBV11-2; CDR3 DNA: TGTGCCAGCAGCTTAGCCGGGGTGGCCGGGGAGCTGTTTTTT; CDR3 protein: CASSLAGVAGELFF
D gene: -; J gene: TRBJ2-2; clone size: -; V gene: TRBV19; CDR3 DNA: TGTGCCAGTAGCCGGACATCCTCCACCGGGGAGCTGTTTTTT; CDR3 protein: CASSRTSSTGELFF
D gene: -; J gene: TRBJ1-2; clone size: -; V gene: TRBV29-1; CDR3 DNA: TGCAGCGTTGAATTTTCCCGGGGGTATGGCTACACCTTC; CDR3 protein: CSVEFSRGYGYTF
D gene: -; J gene: TRBJ1-5; clone size: -; V gene: TRBV6-1; CDR3 DNA: TGTGCCAGCAGTGAAGCCTCCAAGGGTGCAGGGCAGCCCCAGCATTTT; CDR3 protein: CASSEASKGAGQPQHF
D gene: TRBD1; J gene: TRBJ1-1; clone size: -; V gene: TRBV18; CDR3 DNA: TGTGCCAGCTCAGGGCCCGGGACAGGGGGCTCTGGACGCACTGAAGCTTTCTTT; CDR3 protein: CASSGPGTGGSGRTEAFF
D gene: TRBD2; J gene: TRBJ2-7; clone size: -; V gene: TRBV5-4; CDR3 DNA: TGTGCCAGCAGCTTGGGGGGGACTAGGGGATCCTACGAGCAGTACTTC; CDR3 protein: CASSLGGTRGSYEQYF
D gene: -; J gene: TRBJ1-1; clone size: -; V gene: TRBV10-3; CDR3 DNA: TGTGCCATCAGGGGCCCGAACACTGAAGCTTTCTTT; CDR3 protein: CAIRGPNTEAFF
D gene: -; J gene: TRBJ1-4; clone size: -; V gene: TRBV5-8; CDR3 DNA: TGTGCCAGCAGCCCTCCAACCGGACTAACTAATGAAAAACTGTTTTTT; CDR3 protein: CASSPPTGLTNEKLFF
D gene: -; J gene: TRBJ2-6; clone size: -; V gene: TRBV5-1; CDR3 DNA: TGCGCCAGCAAGTCAGGGGCTTCTGGGGCCAACGTCCTGACTTTC; CDR3 protein: CASKSGASGANVLTF
D gene: -; J gene: TRBJ1-6; clone size: -; V gene: TRBV6-5; CDR3 DNA: TGTGCCACTTCACAGGACCTCACTAATTCACCCCTCCACTTT; CDR3 protein: CATSQDLTNSPLHF
D gene: TRBD2; J gene: TRBJ2-1; clone size: -; V gene: TRBV5-1; CDR3 DNA: TGCGCCAGCAGCTCTGGACTAGCGGGGGTGTCCTACAATGAGCAGTTCTTC; CDR3 protein: CASSSGLAGVSYNEQFF
D gene: TRBD1; J gene: TRBJ1-2; clone size: -; V gene: TRBV29-1; CDR3 DNA: TGCAGCGTTGAGTCGACAGGGGCTGGCTACACCTTC; CDR3 protein: CSVESTGAGYTF
D gene: -; J gene: TRBJ1-4; clone size: once; V gene: TRBV4-1; CDR3 DNA: TGCGCCAGCAGCCCCCTAGGCAGTCTTAATGAAAAACTGTTTTTT; CDR3 protein: CASSPLGSLNEKLFF
D gene: TRBD1; J gene: TRBJ2-7; clone size: -; V gene: TRBV27; CDR3 DNA: TGTGCCAGCAGCCTAAAATTGGACAGGGCCTACGAGCAGTACTTC; CDR3 protein: CASSLKLDRAYEQYF
D gene: -; J gene: TRBJ1-5; clone size: -; V gene: TRBV4-1; CDR3 DNA: TGCGCCAGCAGCCAAGATCAGGGAAGTGGCAATCAGCCCCAGCATTTT; CDR3 protein: CASSQDQGSGNQPQHF
D gene: -; J gene: TRBJ2-4; clone size: -; V gene: TRBV2; CDR3 DNA: TGTGCCAGCAGTGCAGAGACAACAAACATTCAGTACTTC; CDR3 protein: CASSAETTNIQYF
D gene: -; J gene: TRBJ2-2; clone size: -; V gene: TRBV6-2/TRBV6-3; CDR3 DNA: TGTGCCAGCAGTTACCTCTTCACCGGGGAGCTGTTTTTT; CDR3 protein: CASSYLFTGELFF
D gene: TRBD1; J gene: TRBJ1-5; clone size: -; V gene: TRBV15; CDR3 DNA: TGTGCCACCAGCAGAGATCGGGACAGGGATCAGCCCCAGCATTTT; CDR3 protein: CATSRDRDRDQPQHF
D gene: -; J gene: TRBJ1-2; clone size: -; V gene: TRBV5-1; CDR3 DNA: TGCGCCAGCGGCCCGCCGGGCTACACCTTC; CDR3 protein: CASGPPGYTF
D gene: TRBD1; J gene: TRBJ1-2; clone size: few; V gene: TRBV5-4; CDR3 DNA: TGTGCCAGCAGATCAACCGGGACAGGGCATGGCTACACCTTC; CDR3 protein: CASRSTGTGHGYTF
D gene: -; J gene: TRBJ1-2; clone size: -; V gene: TRBV25-1; CDR3 DNA: TGTGCCAGCAGTGAAACAGGGCGTCACTATGGCTACACCTTC; CDR3 protein: CASSETGRHYGYTF
D gene: TRBD1; J gene: TRBJ2-5; clone size: -; V gene: TRBV7-6; CDR3 DNA: TGTGCCAGCAGCCCGTCAGGGACAGGGTCTGAGACCCAGTACTTC; CDR3 protein: CASSPSGTGSETQYF
D gene: TRBD1; J gene: TRBJ2-1; clone size: -; V gene: TRBV4-1; CDR3 DNA: TGCGCCAGCAGCCTCTTAGGGGGCATAGGGAACAATGAGCAGTTCTTC; CDR3 protein: CASSLLGGIGNNEQFF
D gene: TRBD1; J gene: TRBJ1-4; clone size: -; V gene: TRBV11-2; CDR3 DNA: TGTGCCAGCAGCCCGGGGACAGTAGACAATGAAAAACTGTTTTTT; CDR3 protein: CASSPGTVDNEKLFF
D gene: TRBD1; J gene: TRBJ1-3; clone size: -; V gene: TRBV30; CDR3 DNA: TGTGCCTGGACCCGCAGGGGGCTTCAAAACGAGAGAAACACCATATATTTT; CDR3 protein: CAWTRRGLQNERNTIYF